This passage covers 12 T cell receptor beta chains from one sample sequenced in a study of blood T cell repertoires in COVID-19. Generated by immunoSEQ multiplex PCR, the TCRdb table keeps only in-frame clones and is missing some. The sample comprises about 74,000 clones, roughly 88% of which are singletons, and 1.9% rests with the top ten. Sequenced sample: peripheral blood. The receptors shown here come from an elderly woman with active or convalescent COVID-19.

V gene TRBV7-9 combines with J gene TRBJ2-1; 9 bases are a match to TRBD2. The CDR3 sequence is 15 residues long. Germline V gene data show CDR1 as SEHNR and CDR2 as FQNEAQ (reference sequence). Unmatched junction bases numbered 2, after V lost 5 bases and J lost 0 bases. The CDR3 is CASSASGASYNEQFF. CDR3 bases: TGTGCCAGCAGCGCTAGCGGGGCCTCCTACAATGAGCAGTTCTTC.

The rearrangement links TRBV6-5 to TRBJ1-1, with D unresolved. Per germline, CDR1 MNHEY and CDR2 SVGAGI. The CDR3 spans 13 residues. Trimming left V 0 bases short and J 5 bases short, with 7 bases between. The CDR3: CASSYSRGTEAFF. In DNA form, the CDR3 reads TGTGCCAGCAGTTACTCGAGAGGGACTGAAGCTTTCTTT.

The rearrangement joins TRBV5-1 to TRBJ2-7, with unresolved D. CDR1 is SGHRS, CDR2 YFSETQ, per germline. The ends were cut back, 0 bases at V and 10 bases at J, with 14 bases in the middle. The CDR3 loop spans 13 amino acids. The CDR3 bases are TGCGCCAGCAGCTTGGAGTTGCTACGAGAACAGTACTTC. Translating gives CASSLELLREQYF.

The chain uses TRBV18 and TRBJ1-4; TRBD1 is a possible D gene (6 bases). The V and J ends lost 2 bases and 8 bases respectively, with 12 bases between them. CDR3 length: 14 residues. CDR1 and CDR2 (germline): KGHSH, LQKENI. The CDR3 reads CASSPWGGDEKLFF. The CDR3 DNA reads TGTGCCAGCTCACCATGGGGGGGCGACGAAAAACTGTTTTTT.

The CDR3 loop reads CAWSVLWGRQPQHF. In nucleotides, the CDR3 is TGTGCCTGGAGTGTACTTTGGGGGCGTCAGCCCCAGCATTTT. This chain joins TRBV30 and TRBJ1-5; D is perhaps TRBD1 (6 bases). The CDR3 consists of 14 residues. CDR1 and CDR2 (germline): GTSNPN, SVGIG (reference sequence). Deletions cut 0 bases from V and 6 bases from J, with 12 bases between.

The chain carries TRBV13 and TRBJ2-1, with 9 bases that match TRBD2. The CDR3 totals 16 residues. Germline V lookup: CDR1 PRHDT, CDR2 FYEKMQ (reference sequence). J lost 4 bases, V lost 1 base, and 5 bases had no gene match. The CDR3 reads CASSLVREGRYNEQFF. The DNA for the CDR3 is TGTGCCAGCAGCTTAGTGCGGGAGGGCCGGTACAATGAGCAGTTCTTC.

This rearrangement joins TRBV3-1 (or the pseudogene TRBV3-2) to TRBJ2-3; 14 positions match TRBD2. The CDR3 is 16 residues long. Germline V CDR1 and CDR2: LGHDT, YNNKEL (reference sequence). J gave up 3 bases and V 4 bases, and 3 bases lay outside the gene matches. CDR3: CASSPWTSGRTDTQYF. CDR3 DNA: TGTGCCAGCAGCCCCTGGACTAGCGGGAGGACAGATACGCAGTATTTT.

The chain uses TRBV11-3 and TRBJ2-2; TRBD2 matches at 8 bases. Germline CDR1 and CDR2: SGHNT and YENEEA. CDR3 length: 17 residues. Trimming cost V 5 bases and J 7 bases; bases outside gene matches: 15. The CDR3 nucleotides are TGTGCCAGCAGCCTTCTCCTGACGGGAGGGAGGGACGGGGAGCTGTTTTTT. Protein product: CASSLLLTGGRDGELFF.

V is TRBV2 and J is TRBJ1-5, with D possibly being TRBD1 (6 bases). Germline lookup yields CDR1 SNHLY and CDR2 FYNNEI. Trimming pared 6 bases from V and 2 bases from J, leaving 8 bases between. This CDR3 comprises 13 residues. CDR3 sequence (DNA): TGTGCCAGCAGACGGACAGGCAATCAGCCCCAGCATTTT. Its translation is CASRRTGNQPQHF.

This sequence joins TRBV5-5 and TRBJ1-1; TRBD1 is a possible D gene (6 bases). The ends were cut back, 1 base at V and 10 bases at J, with 8 bases in the middle. The CDR3 is 11 residues long. Germline CDR1 and CDR2: SGHKS and YYEKEE (reference sequence). The CDR3 is CASSLRQVAFF. The CDR3 DNA follows: TGTGCCAGCAGCTTGAGACAGGTAGCTTTCTTT.

CDR3 nucleotides: TGTGCCAGCACAGGGGGGCTAAGCACAGATACGCAGTATTTT. It specifies CASTGGLSTDTQYF. This rearrangement joins TRBV9 to TRBJ2-3, with D perhaps TRBD1 (7 bases). The V gene's germline CDR1 is SGDLS and CDR2 YYNGEE. The V and J ends lost 6 bases and 0 bases respectively, with 11 bases between them. The CDR3 consists of 14 residues.

This sequence joins TRBV6-5 and TRBJ2-1, with TRBD1 matching 8 bases. V shed 7 bases and J 6 bases; nucleotides not matched to a gene: 5. The CDR3 contains 13 residues. Germline CDR1 and CDR2: MNHEY and SVGAGI. CDR3 nucleotides: TGTGCCAGCACGGACAGGGAATCCAATGAGCAGTTCTTC. This encodes CASTDRESNEQFF.